These 12 T cell receptor beta chains originate from one sample sequenced in a study of blood T cell repertoires in COVID-19. The method was immunoSEQ multiplex PCR; TCRdb's version includes in-frame clones alone and lacks a portion of them. This table has about 76,000 clones, around nine tenths appearing once. The sequenced sample was peripheral blood. Every receptor here comes from a man aged 25 to 40 with acute or convalescent COVID-19.

The chain links TRBV6-5 to TRBJ2-1; 8 nucleotides match TRBD2. This CDR3 spans 15 amino acids. Germline CDR1 is MNHEY and CDR2 is SVGAGI. J gave up 3 bases and V 2 bases, and 3 bases lay outside the gene matches. The CDR3 DNA reads TGTGCCAGCAGTTACCGCGGGACTAGCTACAATGAGCAGTTCTTC. It encodes CASSYRGTSYNEQFF.

This clone was counted a few times. The chain uses TRBV2 and TRBJ2-5; weak D call: TRBD1 (6 bases). The V gene's germline CDR1 is SNHLY and CDR2 FYNNEI. The CDR3 runs to 14 residues. The V and J ends lost 6 bases and 5 bases respectively, with 16 bases between them. CDR3 nucleotides: TGTGCCAGCAGGATAAGACAGGTTCTTGAGACCCAGTACTTC. Its protein product is CASRIRQVLETQYF.

The V and J genes are TRBV5-1 and TRBJ2-6; D unclear. The germline gives CDR1 SGHRS, CDR2 YFSETQ. CDR3 length: 16 amino acids. The ends were cut back, 0 bases at V and 0 bases at J, with 7 bases in the middle. The CDR3 DNA follows: TGCGCCAGCAGCTTGGACGGTTACTCTGGGGCCAACGTCCTGACTTTC. This translates into CASSLDGYSGANVLTF. Filled out from reference TRBV5-1 and TRBJ2-6, the complete variable domain reads KAGVTQTPRYLIKTRGQQVTLSCSPISGHRSVSWYQQTPGQGLQFLFEYFSETQRNKGNFPGRFSGRQFSNSRSEMNVSTLELGDSALYLCASSLDGYSGANVLTFGAGSRLTVL.

The V and J genes are TRBV6-6 and TRBJ2-1; possibly TRBD1 for D (8 bases). From germline, CDR1 is MNHNY and CDR2 SVGAGI (reference sequence). V was pared by 0 bases and J by 10 bases, with 13 bases between. This CDR3 comprises 14 residues. CDR3 region: CASSYSAGQAEQFF. The CDR3 nucleotides read TGTGCCAGCAGTTACTCAGCGGGACAGGCGGAGCAGTTCTTC.

The J gene is TRBJ2-7, the V gene TRBV2, with 9 bases identical to TRBD2. With 6 bases clipped from V and 3 bases from J, the junction kept 6 bases outside the gene matches. CDR1 and CDR2 from the germline V gene are SNHLY and FYNNEI. CDR3 size: 14 residues. The CDR3 spells CASRERREGYEQYF. The CDR3 DNA sequence: TGTGCCAGCAGGGAGCGGCGGGAGGGCTACGAGCAGTACTTC.

As to this clone: A single base separates this from a much larger clone, so it may be a read error. Other DNA sequences of this sample code for an identical CDR3. The V call is TRBV16, the J call TRBJ1-5; D ambiguous. Trimming left V 0 bases short and J 2 bases short, with 8 bases between. Germline V gives CDR1 KGHSY, CDR2 FQNENV. The CDR3 extends over 15 amino acids. This CDR3 is CASSQSGQGNQPQHF. The CDR3 bases are TGTGCCAGCAGCCAATCGGGTCAGGGCAATCAGCCCCAGCATTTT.

CDR3 amino acids: CASSQEVATDYGYTF. The CDR3 DNA follows: TGCGCCAGCAGCCAAGAGGTCGCGACAGACTATGGCTACACCTTC. This chain uses TRBV4-3 with TRBJ1-2; weak D call: TRBD1 (5 bases). Trimming stripped 0 bases from V and 3 bases from J, with 11 bases between. The length of the CDR3 is 15 residues. The germline V gene encodes CDR1 LGHNA and CDR2 YSLEER.

The CDR3 DNA follows: TGTGCCAGCAGCTCGACAGGGAGCAACACAGATACGCAGTATTTT. Its protein is CASSSTGSNTDTQYF. The gene calls are TRBV7-3 and TRBJ2-3; 7 bases match TRBD1. Germline loops: CDR1 SGHTA, CDR2 FQGTGA. Trimming at V came to 4 bases and at J to 2 bases, leaving 6 bases not matched to a gene. The CDR3 sequence is 15 residues long.

V and J are TRBV19 and TRBJ2-5; 7 nucleotides agree with TRBD1. The CDR3 runs to 15 residues. Per the germline V gene, CDR1 is LNHDA and CDR2 is SQIVND (reference sequence). Trimming took 8 bases from V and 5 from J; bases not matched to a gene: 14. The CDR3 DNA is TGTGCCAGTTCCGCTTACGACAGGGTGGGGGAGACCCAGTACTTC. Residues: CASSAYDRVGETQYF. The complete variable domain, with remaining parts taken from reference TRBV19 and TRBJ2-5, reads DGGITQSPKYLFRKEGQNVTLSCEQNLNHDAMYWYRQDPGQGLRLIYYSQIVNDFQKGDIAEGYSVSREKKESFPLTVTSAQKNPTAFYLCASSAYDRVGETQYFGPGTRLLVL.

The chain links TRBV2 to TRBJ2-7, with TRBD1 identical over 8 bases. The CDR3 has 13 residues. Germline V gene sequence: CDR1 SNHLY, CDR2 FYNNEI. V shed 7 bases and J 1 base; nucleotides not matched to a gene: 3. CDR3: CASIRQGSYEQYF. Here the CDR3 DNA reads TGTGCCAGCATTCGACAGGGGTCCTACGAGCAGTACTTC.

The rearrangement uses TRBV28 and TRBJ2-5, with 13 bases fitting TRBD2. Looked up from germline, CDR1 is MDHEN and CDR2 is SYDVKM. The junction had 6 bases not matched to a gene; V was cut back by 6 bases and J by 5 bases. The CDR3 loop spans 15 amino acids. CDR3 loop: CASSPGLAGVETQYF. As DNA, the CDR3 is TGTGCCAGCAGCCCTGGACTAGCGGGAGTGGAGACCCAGTACTTC.

V usage is TRBV6-2 or TRBV6-3 and J usage is TRBJ1-5, with 7 bases fitting TRBD1. Unmatched junction bases numbered 9, after V lost 6 bases and J lost 4 bases. Germline V gene data show CDR1 as MNHEY and CDR2 as SVGEGT. The CDR3 length is 15 residues. This CDR3 reads CASSWRDSGNQPQHF. The CDR3 DNA follows: TGTGCCAGCAGCTGGAGGGACAGCGGAAATCAGCCCCAGCATTTT.